The 10 T cell receptor beta chains below come from one sample, sequenced in a study of regulatory T cells in long-lasting Graves disease. The time point was: persistent/refractory GD, antithyroid drugs over 5 years with positive TRAb. After RNA was extracted from PBMCs, the TCR library was made from it. The TCR beta library used iRepertoire HTBI primers with Arm-PCR amplification of CDR3. TCRdb re-called the multiplex PCR reads through MiXCR, storing one row per CDR3 protein. The sample carries some 470,000 distinct CDR3 sequences, under 25% recorded once. The sample consisted of peripheral blood mononuclear cells (PBMCs), taken when the disease was refractory, from a patient treated with antithyroid drugs. The receptors were gathered from a female donor with Graves disease.

This clonotype was recorded many times. The chain links TRBV29-1 to TRBJ1-1, with D unresolved. Germline V gene data show CDR1 as SQVTM and CDR2 as ANQGSEA. V dropped 7 bases and J dropped 8 bases, with 14 bases sitting between them. The CDR3 covers 11 residues. The CDR3 protein is CSATPPQEAFF. Here the CDR3 DNA reads TGCAGCGCTACGCCCCCGCAGGAAGCTTTCTTT.

This chain uses TRBV7-9 with TRBJ2-3, with TRBD1 matching 8 bases. Germline V lookup: CDR1 SEHNR, CDR2 FQNEAQ (reference sequence). The CDR3 sequence is 14 residues long. The junction had 4 bases not matched to a gene; V was cut back by 2 bases and J by 6 bases. CDR3 loop: CASSLLRQGDTQYF. The CDR3 DNA follows: TGTGCCAGCAGCTTACTCCGACAGGGGGATACGCAGTATTTT.

This clonotype was found many times. The chain couples TRBV28 to TRBJ1-2; D is undetermined. The germline V gene has CDR1 MDHEN and CDR2 SYDVKM. The CDR3 length is 14 residues. The ends were cut back, 2 bases at V and 2 bases at J, with 9 bases in the middle. The CDR3 bases are TGTGCCAGCAGTTTAATTCAGGACAACTATGGCTACACCTTC. Its translation is CASSLIQDNYGYTF.

Comment on this clonotype: Since a far larger clone is one base different, this is likely a read error. V usage is TRBV6-4 and J usage is TRBJ1-1; D remains unclear. Trimming cost V 7 bases and J 4 bases, with 13 bases left between them. Germline V gene data show CDR1 as MRHNA and CDR2 as SNTAGT. The CDR3 contains 13 residues. The CDR3 loop reads CASNYSRRTEAFF. The DNA of the CDR3 is TGTGCCAGCAATTACTCTAGACGCACTGAAGCTTTCTTT.

This clonotype was seen only a few times. This sequence joins TRBV28 and TRBJ2-7; TRBD2 matches 7 bases. V lost 6 bases and J lost 4; bases outside the gene matches: 9. CDR1 MDHEN and CDR2 SYDVKM come from the germline V gene. CDR3 length equals 14 residues. The CDR3 coding sequence is TGTGCCAGCAGCCCCGCTAGCGGTACTTACGAGCAGTACTTC. Translation gives CASSPASGTYEQYF. Complete variable domain (other parts from reference TRBV28 and TRBJ2-7): DVKVTQSSRYLVKRTGEKVFLECVQDMDHENMFWYRQDPGLGLRLIYFSYDVKMKEKGDIPEGYSVSREKKERFSLILESASTNQTSMYLCASSPASGTYEQYFGPGTRLTVT.

This chain joins TRBV5-5 and TRBJ2-4, with D perhaps TRBD1 (6 bases). The V and J ends lost 0 bases and 3 bases respectively, with 10 bases between them. From germline, CDR1 is SGHKS and CDR2 YYEKEE (reference sequence). This CDR3 has 15 amino acids. In DNA form, the CDR3 reads TGTGCCAGCAGCTTGGATGCAGGGGTCAAAAACATTCAGTACTTC. This translates into CASSLDAGVKNIQYF.

The rearrangement uses TRBV12-3 or TRBV12-4 and TRBJ2-3; D unresolved. Trimming took 5 bases from V and 0 from J, leaving 9 bases between them. The length of the CDR3 is 14 residues. Written as DNA, the CDR3 is TGTGCCAGCAGTGTGGGTGCTAGCACAGATACGCAGTATTTT. Translation gives CASSVGASTDTQYF.

This clonotype was detected only a few times. This may be a read error, as it is one base from a much larger clone. The V and J genes are TRBV12-3 or TRBV12-4 and TRBJ2-5; D is possibly TRBD1 or TRBD2 (5 bases each). V lost 5 bases, J lost 4 bases, and 23 bases lay in between. This CDR3 comprises 17 residues. CDR3 region: CASSPRAGSRRGETQYF. For the CDR3, the DNA is TGTGCCAGCAGTCCCCGCGCGGGCTCCCGAAGGGGAGAGACCCAGTACTTC.

There are many counts of this clonotype. The V and J genes are TRBV2 and TRBJ2-5; possibly TRBD1 or TRBD2 for D (5 bases each). The germline V gene encodes CDR1 SNHLY and CDR2 FYNNEI. V lost 7 bases and J 5 bases, leaving 17 bases between the germline ends. The CDR3 totals 14 residues. CDR3 nucleotides: TGTGCCAGCATTGTACACGGGACCGAGGAGACCCAGTACTTC. Amino acid sequence: CASIVHGTEETQYF. Full variable domain (remainder filled in from reference TRBV2 and TRBJ2-5): EPEVTQTPSHQVTQMGQEVILRCVPISNHLYFYWYRQILGQKVEFLVSFYNNEISEKSEIFDDQFSVERPDGSNFTLKIRSTKLEDSAMYFCASIVHGTEETQYFGPGTRLLVL.

Concerning this clonotype itself: A much larger clonotype is one base distant, so this may be a read error. The rearrangement links TRBV20-1 to TRBJ2-5; 10 nucleotides agree with TRBD1. CDR3 length: 15 amino acids. Germline values: CDR1 DFQATT, CDR2 SNEGSKA (reference sequence). J lost 5 bases, V lost 8 bases, and 14 bases had no gene match. CDR3 nucleotides: TGCAGTACAACCCCGGGACAGGGGTCTTTGGAGACCCAGTACTTC. It yields the protein CSTTPGQGSLETQYF.